Below, one TCR beta chain is given with its context. Its antigen is not identified. Germline-derived CDR1 and CDR2 are KGHSH and LQKENI. There are 16 residues in the CDR3. The V gene end was trimmed by 3 bases and the J gene end by 3 bases; junction bases not matched to a gene: 6. Using immunoSEQ multiplex PCR, the repertoire was profiled, and TCRdb retains in-frame clones only, with some absent. Among over 85,000 clones listed, roughly 87% were seen once. This entry belongs to a study of T cell responses to AZD1222 COVID-19 vaccine. Study results and caveats: Spike-specific TCR repertoires showed rising breadth and depth after two AZD1222 doses. Repertoire samples came only from after the peak T cell response. Just six AZD1222 recipients were seropositive at baseline. Spike-wide vaccine-associated CD4 TCRs dominated at 160-218 and 743-854.

This TCR came from an adult who received the AZD1222 COVID-19 vaccine. This specimen was peripheral blood, taken 28 days after the second AZD1222 dose. The genes are TRBV18 and TRBJ2-2; TRBD1 matches 8 bases. The CDR3 loop is CASSPTDRVDTGELFF. CDR3 nucleotides: TGTGCCAGCTCACCTACGGACAGGGTGGACACCGGGGAGCTGTTTTTT.